The rows below give T cell receptor beta chains drawn from one sample of a study of blood T cell repertoires in COVID-19. Sequencing used immunoSEQ multiplex PCR; TCRdb keeps in-frame clones, though not all of them. The repertoire holds roughly 200,000 clones, with around 80% as singletons. The source material was peripheral blood. All receptors come from a woman older than 75 with active or convalescent COVID-19. Both conserved end residues are part of each CDR3. Part of the rows lack a size; the others show once, few, many or a class for expanded clones.

v_gene,abundance,CDR3aa
TRBV28,NA,CASSLWGGRGAVSPHRTQHF
TRBV9,NA,CASSVVGGQYNEQFF
TRBV19,NA,CASRRDRINTGELFF
TRBV5-1,NA,CASSDASGGLDTQYF
TRBV7-9,NA,CASSFSYAPDGYEQYF
TRBV7-9,NA,CASSQGSGGYNSPLHF
TRBV5-1,NA,CASSLGGRQGRSTDTQYF
TRBV5-6,few,CASSPGGSQETQYF
TRBV30,NA,CAWNLIGQAGNTIYF
TRBV4-3,many,CASSQAPGQGYSPLHF
TRBV6-1,many,CASSEWLGASYEQYF
TRBV28,NA,CASSVVSGTGDGYTF
TRBV21-1,NA,CQRAGPKNIQYF
TRBV19,NA,CASSIKPPTEYSNQPQHF
TRBV25-1,NA,CASRADSYQETQYF
TRBV7-2,NA,CASSPGGGTINIQYF
TRBV19,NA,CASSIGRGRLNEQFF
TRBV4-3,NA,CASSQERGQTYGYTF
TRBV6-5,NA,CASRDTGSFQPQHF
TRBV24-1,NA,CATSDPREIETQYF
TRBV7-2,NA,CASSNRDRGYNEQFF
TRBV28,NA,CASSRGYLNEQFF
TRBV4-3,NA,CASSQYASEGSTEAFF
TRBV28,once,CASSPPQGMNTEAFF
TRBV19,many,CASSIRGTEAFF
TRBV5-1,NA,CASSLPGGSVTGELFF
TRBV5-4,NA,CASSLGQAGEQYF
TRBV29-1,NA,CSVESAGRETQYF
TRBV7-9,NA,CASSSRVGGEQFF
TRBV12-3/TRBV12-4,NA,CASGQGASEAFF
TRBV7-7,NA,CASSLVHRTKNQPQHF
TRBV29-1,NA,CSVLRGAGEPQHF
TRBV15,NA,CATSREQVGETQYF
TRBV3-1/TRBV3-2,NA,CASSQDRFYEQYF
TRBV3-1/TRBV3-2,few,CASRRASGGAHEQYF
TRBV5-1,NA,CASSYSGQGISNEKLFF
TRBV19,NA,CASSTGQPNTEAFF
TRBV9,NA,CASSVTRDSGEQYF
TRBV2,once,CASRTDSGNTIYF
TRBV6-5,NA,CASSMTPYTDTQYF
TRBV2,NA,CASNRENEKLFF
TRBV6-6,NA,CASIPGGGATNEKLFF
TRBV7-9,once,CASNDRGSNEKLFF